The 25 T cell receptor beta chains given below trace back to one sample, sequenced in a study of cytotoxic CD8 clonotypes in ibrutinib-treated CLL. This table comes from immunoSEQ multiplex PCR, and its TCRdb copy is limited to in-frame clones, with some not included. The sample records some 200,000 clones, approximately 75% being singletons. The sequenced sample was PBMCs, obtained after 12 months of ibrutinib treatment. All receptors derive from a human donor with chronic lymphocytic leukemia.

The rearrangement links TRBV10-3 to TRBJ2-7; D is perhaps TRBD1 (5 bases). The CDR3 runs 12 residues. Germline V lookup: CDR1 ENHRY, CDR2 SYGVKD. V lost 6 bases to trimming and J lost 2 bases, with 8 bases between them. CDR3 DNA sequence: TGTGCCATCAGGGACACAACCTACGAGCAGTACTTC. Translating gives CAIRDTTYEQYF.

The gene calls are TRBV18 and TRBJ2-7; D is ambiguous. Per the germline V gene, CDR1 is KGHSH and CDR2 is LQKENI. V was pared by 1 base and J by 6 bases, with 13 bases between. This CDR3 contains 14 residues. The DNA for the CDR3 is TGTGCCAGCTCACCACGGGCAGAACATGGCGAGCAGTACTTC. The encoded protein is CASSPRAEHGEQYF.

V and J are TRBV10-1 and TRBJ2-2; no reliable D call. Per germline, CDR1 WNHNN and CDR2 SYGVQD (reference sequence). This CDR3 is 11 amino acids long. Trimming removed 8 bases from V and 7 bases from J, with 8 bases in between. The CDR3 DNA sequence: TGCGCCAGCGCTCGACGCGGGGAGCTGTTTTTT. It is translated as CASARRGELFF.

This sequence joins TRBV10-2 and TRBJ1-1; D unclear. Trimming took off 3 bases at V and 2 bases at J, with 10 bases between the two ends. Germline V gene lookup returns CDR1 WSHSY and CDR2 SAAADI. The CDR3 is made up of 14 amino acids. CDR3 in amino acids: CASSEWFRNTEAFF. CDR3 DNA sequence: TGCGCCAGCAGTGAATGGTTCAGAAACACTGAAGCTTTCTTT.

This clone was picked up a small number of times. The J gene is TRBJ2-7, the V gene TRBV5-1; no reliable D call. This CDR3 region has 15 residues. Germline assignment: CDR1 SGHRS and CDR2 YFSETQ. V was trimmed by 1 base and J by 2 bases, leaving 13 bases between them. CDR3 residues: CASSLSVSVPYEQYF. The CDR3 DNA sequence: TGCGCCAGCAGCTTGTCTGTGTCCGTTCCCTACGAGCAGTACTTC.

This sequence joins TRBV14 and TRBJ2-7, with D possibly being TRBD1 (5 bases). Between the trimmed V and J ends, which lost 4 bases and 3 bases, there was a span of 13 bases. Germline CDR1 SGHDN, CDR2 FVKESK. The CDR3 totals 14 residues. The CDR3 DNA reads as TGTGCCAGCAGCCTAACTACTCAGGGCTACGAGCAGTACTTC. This sequence encodes CASSLTTQGYEQYF.

This chain uses TRBV11-2 with TRBJ1-3, with D unresolved. Trimming removed 4 bases at V and 0 bases at J, with 13 bases between. Looked up from germline, CDR1 is SGHAT and CDR2 is FQNNGV. There are 16 residues in the CDR3. The CDR3 coding sequence is TGTGCCAGCAGCTGGAGAGAGAATCCCTCTGGAAACACCATATATTTT. Encoded protein: CASSWRENPSGNTIYF.

Of note for this clone: This sample includes further DNA sequences coding for the same CDR3. The V call is TRBV5-1, the J call TRBJ2-1, with 8 positions matching TRBD1. The CDR3 consists of 15 residues. Germline CDR1 and CDR2: SGHRS and YFSETQ. Losses at the gene ends were 0 bases for V and 4 bases for J; bases not matched to a gene: 3. The CDR3, as DNA: TGCGCCAGCAGCTTGGGCCAGGGGGCTTACAATGAGCAGTTCTTC. Protein product: CASSLGQGAYNEQFF. The full variable domain, completed using reference TRBV5-1 and TRBJ2-1, is KAGVTQTPRYLIKTRGQQVTLSCSPISGHRSVSWYQQTPGQGLQFLFEYFSETQRNKGNFPGRFSGRQFSNSRSEMNVSTLELGDSALYLCASSLGQGAYNEQFFGPGTRLTVL.

V gene TRBV6-5 combines with J gene TRBJ1-5; D not certain. Trimming took off 6 bases at V and 0 bases at J, with 6 bases between the two ends. In germline, CDR1 is MNHEY, CDR2 SVGAGI. The length of the CDR3 is 13 residues. The CDR3, as DNA: TGTGCCAGCAGACTGGATAGCAATCAGCCCCAGCATTTT. This translates into CASRLDSNQPQHF.

The table lists this clone with a few counts. The V and J genes are TRBV19 and TRBJ1-1, with D possibly matching TRBD1 (6 bases). The germline V gene has CDR1 LNHDA and CDR2 SQIVND (reference sequence). V dropped 4 bases and J dropped 1 base, with 13 bases sitting between them. The CDR3 covers 15 residues. CDR3 sequence: CASSSRGGSNTEAFF. The CDR3, as DNA: TGTGCCAGTAGTAGCAGGGGAGGATCGAACACTGAAGCTTTCTTT.

This chain connects TRBV29-1 to TRBJ2-5, with unresolved D. With 2 bases removed from V and 1 base from J, the gap between germline ends came to 8 bases. Germline V CDR1 and CDR2: SQVTM, ANQGSEA. The CDR3 covers 13 residues. The CDR3 DNA sequence: TGCAGCGTTGAAACTGGGCCCCAAGAGACCCAGTACTTC. Its translation is CSVETGPQETQYF.

The chain joins TRBV6-5 to TRBJ1-3; 8 bases map to TRBD1. CDR1 MNHEY and CDR2 SVGAGI come from the germline V gene. V lost 0 bases to trimming and J lost 0 bases; unmatched junction nucleotides: 1. There are 16 residues in the CDR3. The chain's CDR3 is CASSYSDRASGNTIYF. CDR3 bases: TGTGCCAGCAGTTACTCGGACAGGGCCTCTGGAAACACCATATATTTT.

The chain employs TRBV2 and TRBJ1-4; D not resolved. CDR1 and CDR2 (germline): SNHLY, FYNNEI. The CDR3 loop spans 14 amino acids. V was pared by 0 bases and J by 3 bases, with 5 bases between. CDR3 in DNA: TGTGCCAGCAGTGAAGCCTCAGCTAATGAAAAACTGTTTTTT. It yields the protein CASSEASANEKLFF. Supplemented by reference TRBV2 and TRBJ1-4, the full variable domain reads EPEVTQTPSHQVTQMGQEVILRCVPISNHLYFYWYRQILGQKVEFLVSFYNNEISEKSEIFDDQFSVERPDGSNFTLKIRSTKLEDSAMYFCASSEASANEKLFFGSGTQLSVL.

This rearrangement joins TRBV6-1 to TRBJ1-5, with D perhaps matching TRBD1 (6 bases). Trimming stripped 5 bases from V and 5 bases from J, with 13 bases between. This CDR3 has 14 amino acids. Germline V CDR1 and CDR2: MNHNS, SASEGT. CDR3 amino acids: CASSTTGMDQPQHF. The CDR3 DNA follows: TGTGCCAGCAGTACAACAGGGATGGATCAGCCCCAGCATTTT.

The chain combines TRBV10-3 with TRBJ1-6, with unresolved D. V lost 9 bases, J lost 0 bases, and 9 bases lay in between. This CDR3 region has 14 residues. The germline V gene encodes CDR1 ENHRY and CDR2 SYGVKD. The CDR3 nucleotides are TGTGCCATTGGCGCCTCCTCCTATAATTCACCCCTCCACTTT. It encodes CAIGASSYNSPLHF.

The chain is built from TRBV19 and TRBJ1-6; 9 bases map to TRBD1. The length of the CDR3 is 14 residues. J was trimmed by 9 bases and V by 10 bases; bases with no gene match: 10. The V gene's germline CDR1 is LNHDA and CDR2 SQIVND (reference sequence). For the CDR3, the DNA is TGTGCCACCCAACTCGGGACAGGGAGTTCACCCCTCCACTTT. It encodes CATQLGTGSSPLHF. Together with reference TRBV19 and TRBJ1-6, the CDR3 gives the full variable domain: DGGITQSPKYLFRKEGQNVTLSCEQNLNHDAMYWYRQDPGQGLRLIYYSQIVNDFQKGDIAEGYSVSREKKESFPLTVTSAQKNPTAFYLCATQLGTGSSPLHFGNGTRLTVT.

The CDR3 spells CASSLTPGTDTQYF. The DNA for the CDR3 is TGTGCCAGCAGCTTAACCCCAGGGACAGATACGCAGTATTTT. The chain couples TRBV7-6 to TRBJ2-3; a possible D gene is TRBD1 (5 bases). The CDR3 runs 14 residues. CDR1 SGHVS and CDR2 FNYEAQ come from the germline V gene. V gave up 2 bases and J gave up 3 bases, with 9 bases separating them.

V usage is TRBV5-8 and J usage is TRBJ1-4, with D perhaps TRBD1 (5 bases). Per germline, CDR1 SGHTS and CDR2 YDEGEE. CDR3 size: 16 residues. Trimming stripped 4 bases from V and 6 bases from J, with 19 bases between. DNA of the CDR3: TGTGCCAGCAGCCCCGTGGTGAGGGGTTGGGATGAAAAACTGTTTTTT. It is translated as CASSPVVRGWDEKLFF.

J is TRBJ1-5 and V is TRBV10-3, with 9 nucleotides matching TRBD1. The CDR3 is 16 amino acids. Per the germline V gene, CDR1 is ENHRY and CDR2 is SYGVKD. V shed 2 bases, J shed 7 bases, and the junction held 9 bases outside the gene matches. The CDR3 loop reads CAISEEGQGRGQPQHF. DNA for the CDR3: TGTGCCATCAGTGAGGAGGGACAGGGTCGAGGACAGCCCCAGCATTTT.

A single count supports this clone. The CDR3 bases are TGTGCCAGCAGCTTTCGACTAGGACCAGATACGCAGTATTTT. Its translation: CASSFRLGPDTQYF. The rearrangement links TRBV11-2 to TRBJ2-3, with D tentatively TRBD2 (6 bases). The CDR3 contains 14 residues. Germline V lookup: CDR1 SGHAT, CDR2 FQNNGV. The ends were cut back, 3 bases at V and 4 bases at J, with 11 bases in the middle. The entire variable domain, with the rest obtained from reference TRBV11-2 and TRBJ2-3, is as follows: EAGVAQSPRYKIIEKRQSVAFWCNPISGHATLYWYQQILGQGPKLLIQFQNNGVVDDSQLPKDRFSAERLKGVDSTLKIQPAKLEDSAVYLCASSFRLGPDTQYFGPGTRLTVL.

The V call is TRBV15, the J call TRBJ1-4, with D unresolved. The CDR3 has 13 amino acids. From germline, CDR1 is LNHNV and CDR2 YYDKDF (reference sequence). V was shortened by 0 bases and J by 2 bases, with 1 base between the two germline ends. CDR3 region: CATSRDTNEKLFF. Here the CDR3 DNA reads TGTGCCACCAGCAGAGATACTAATGAAAAACTGTTTTTT.

The chain employs TRBV25-1 and TRBJ1-1, with TRBD1 matching over 12 bases. Germline values: CDR1 MGHDK, CDR2 SYGVNS. CDR3 length equals 17 residues. J lost 4 bases, V lost 1 base, and 7 bases had no gene match. CDR3 in DNA: TGTGCCAGCAGTGAATTAGGGACAGGGGGCAAGGGCACTGAAGCTTTCTTT. This gives the protein CASSELGTGGKGTEAFF.

The chain couples TRBV5-1 to TRBJ1-2, with D unclear. Trimming removed 0 bases from V and 2 bases from J, with 20 bases in between. Germline V gives CDR1 SGHRS, CDR2 YFSETQ. The CDR3 extends over 18 amino acids. The CDR3 DNA is TGCGCCAGCAGCTTGGCCGCATCTGTTAGGAGGCCGAACTATGGCTACACCTTC. This sequence encodes CASSLAASVRRPNYGYTF.

Only one count was recorded for this clone. The chain carries TRBV4-1 and TRBJ1-3; D unresolved. The V end lost 4 bases, the J end lost 4 bases, and 14 bases lay between the germline ends. CDR1 MGHRA and CDR2 YSYEKL come from the germline V gene. The CDR3 sequence is 15 residues long. CDR3 nucleotide sequence: TGCGCCAGCAGCCGGGGTAGGACCCCGGGAAACACCATATATTTT. Translation: CASSRGRTPGNTIYF.

J is TRBJ2-7 and V is TRBV7-6, with a tentative D call TRBD1 (6 bases). Trimming removed 6 bases at V and 4 bases at J, with 16 bases between. CDR3 length: 14 amino acids. Germline loops: CDR1 SGHVS, CDR2 FNYEAQ. The CDR3 region has the DNA TGTGCCAGCAGTCCAGGGGCCCGGTCGTACGAGCAGTACTTC. It codes for CASSPGARSYEQYF.